This section outlines one T cell receptor (beta chain) sequence together with its context. The repertoire was sequenced with immunoSEQ multiplex PCR; TCRdb's copy has only in-frame clones and lacks some. In the table there are around 30,000 clones, around 87% of which are singletons. These data originate in a study of blood T cell repertoires in COVID-19. Across the study: COVID-19 samples collected from the United States, Italy and Spain covered acute and convalescent phases.

This CDR3 contains 15 residues. Germline CDR1 and CDR2: LNHNV and YYDKDF (reference sequence). The trim removed 4 bases at V and 4 bases at J, leaving 4 bases unmatched. Sequencing was performed on peripheral blood. The chain employs TRBV15 and TRBJ2-4, with TRBD1 matching 10 bases. The receptor was isolated from a human donor in a cohort sampled during active COVID-19. This chain's CDR3 is CATSKGGQGKNIQYF. The CDR3 DNA sequence: TGTGCCACCAGCAAAGGGGGACAGGGGAAAAACATTCAGTACTTC.